Listed below are T cell receptor beta chains from one sample, sequenced in a study of cytomegalovirus exposure and HLA in healthy donors. Profiled with immunoSEQ multiplex PCR; TCRdb holds only in-frame clones, not every one. The sample includes 120,000 to 150,000 clones, roughly 80% seen only once; the top ten take more than 4%. Material: PBMCs. The receptors stem from a middle-aged woman in good health and CMV-seropositive. Each CDR3 is given with its conserved first and last residue. A D gene is named only where the DNA matches it firmly. Size tells how often a clone was seen (once, few, many) or the class of an expanded clone, and some rows leave it out.

V	D	size	J	CDR3	DNA
TRBV5-5	TRBD1	NA	TRBJ2-1	CASSLAGTGEQFF	TGTGCCAGCAGCTTGGCCGGGACAGGGGAGCAGTTCTTC
TRBV2	NA	NA	TRBJ1-6	CASSEAPGSGSPLHF	TGTGCCAGCAGTGAAGCGCCAGGGTCAGGATCACCCCTCCACTTT
TRBV13	NA	NA	TRBJ1-4	CASSLGPGYEKLFF	TGTGCCAGCAGCTTAGGGCCGGGGTATGAAAAACTGTTTTTT
TRBV19	TRBD1	NA	TRBJ1-2	CASPPHRGGPYGYTF	TGTGCCAGTCCCCCACACAGGGGAGGACCCTATGGCTACACCTTC
TRBV30	TRBD2	NA	TRBJ2-1	CAWSRSGGREQFF	TGTGCCTGGAGTAGGAGCGGGGGGCGTGAGCAGTTCTTC
TRBV11-2	NA	NA	TRBJ1-1	CASSPRRGNTEAFF	TGTGCCAGCAGCCCGCGGCGGGGAAACACTGAAGCTTTCTTT
TRBV2	TRBD1	once	TRBJ2-2	CASSEPGQGNTGELFF	TGTGCCAGCAGTGAACCGGGACAGGGGAACACCGGGGAGCTGTTTTTT
TRBV4-2	TRBD1	NA	TRBJ1-6	CASSSSRGRDRFGSPLHF	TGTGCCAGCAGCTCCAGTCGCGGACGGGACAGGTTCGGCTCACCCCTCCACTTT
TRBV5-1	TRBD1	NA	TRBJ1-5	CASSEGQSDQPQHF	TGCGCCAGCAGCGAGGGACAGTCGGATCAGCCCCAGCATTTT
TRBV15	NA	NA	TRBJ1-1	CATSSGGENTEAFF	TGTGCCACCAGCAGCGGAGGGGAGAACACTGAAGCTTTCTTT
TRBV11-2	NA	NA	TRBJ2-7	CASSLTDGSYEQYF	TGTGCCAGCAGCTTAACAGACGGCTCCTACGAGCAGTACTTC
TRBV6-6	TRBD2	NA	TRBJ2-5	CASSGTRKGETQYF	TGTGCCAGCAGTGGGACTAGGAAGGGAGAGACCCAGTACTTC
TRBV7-9	TRBD2	NA	TRBJ2-3	CASSLAGTSAEDTQYF	TGTGCCAGCAGCTTAGCGGGGACTAGCGCAGAAGATACGCAGTATTTT
TRBV7-2	NA	NA	TRBJ1-1	CASSLRGNTEAFF	TGTGCCAGCAGCTTACGAGGGAACACTGAAGCTTTCTTT
TRBV5-6	TRBD1	NA	TRBJ1-2	CASSLGQGDFYGYTF	TGTGCCAGCAGCTTAGGACAGGGGGATTTTTATGGCTACACCTTC
TRBV7-2	TRBD2	NA	TRBJ2-7	CASSSGTRQYEQYF	TGTGCCAGCAGCTCCGGGACTAGACAATACGAGCAGTACTTC
TRBV5-6	NA	NA	TRBJ2-7	CASSLVQYPYEQYF	TGTGCCAGCAGCTTGGTGCAGTACCCCTACGAGCAGTACTTC
TRBV9	TRBD2	NA	TRBJ2-1	CASSVASGGAYNEQFF	TGTGCCAGCAGCGTAGCCAGCGGGGGGGCCTACAATGAGCAGTTCTTC
TRBV28	NA	NA	TRBJ1-1	CASIGRGAGITEAFF	TGTGCCAGCATCGGACGGGGGGCTGGAATCACTGAAGCTTTCTTT
TRBV11-2	TRBD2	few	TRBJ2-7	CASSLDRVTGTSTYEQYF	TGTGCCAGCAGCTTAGATAGGGTCACCGGGACTAGCACCTACGAGCAGTACTTC
TRBV7-9	NA	once	TRBJ2-5	CASSEPMGGRETQYF	TGTGCCAGCAGCGAACCAATGGGGGGGCGGGAGACCCAGTACTTC
TRBV28	NA	NA	TRBJ2-2	CASSLTQGSHTGELFF	TGTGCCAGCAGTCTAACGCAGGGGTCTCACACCGGGGAGCTGTTTTTT
TRBV2	TRBD1	few	TRBJ1-1	CASSRDRGVGNTEAFF	TGTGCCAGCAGTCGGGACAGGGGAGTGGGGAACACTGAAGCTTTCTTT
TRBV11-1	TRBD2	once	TRBJ2-7	CASSLDQRGTYEQYF	TGTGCCAGCAGCTTAGACCAGCGGGGTACCTACGAGCAGTACTTC
TRBV6-1	NA	NA	TRBJ1-2	CASSPPPAGKVYTF	TGTGCCAGCAGTCCCCCCCCAGCAGGGAAGGTCTACACCTTC
TRBV7-2	TRBD1	NA	TRBJ2-1	CASSLDRGRNEQFF	TGTGCCAGCAGCTTAGACAGGGGGAGGAATGAGCAGTTCTTC
TRBV7-9	NA	NA	TRBJ2-1	CASSSLESEQFF	TGTGCCAGCAGCTCCCTAGAAAGTGAGCAGTTCTTC
TRBV18	NA	NA	TRBJ2-4	CASSPSDLLAKNIQYF	TGTGCCAGCTCACCTTCAGACTTACTAGCCAAAAACATTCAGTACTTC
TRBV30	TRBD1	once	TRBJ1-2	CAWVETGAGYTF	TGTGCCTGGGTCGAGACAGGGGCTGGCTACACCTTC
TRBV10-3	NA	NA	TRBJ2-2	CAIRLTLDTGELFF	TGTGCCATCAGACTAACACTGGACACCGGGGAGCTGTTTTTT
TRBV7-9	TRBD1	NA	TRBJ2-7	CASSSTTGTGVYEQYF	TGTGCCAGCAGCTCTACGACCGGGACAGGGGTATACGAGCAGTACTTC
TRBV28	TRBD1	NA	TRBJ2-2	CASSSTGENTGELFF	TGTGCCAGCAGCTCCACAGGGGAGAACACCGGGGAGCTGTTTTTT
TRBV5-4	TRBD2	NA	TRBJ2-3	CASSLGLAGNSERTDTQYF	TGTGCCAGCAGCTTGGGTCTAGCGGGAAACTCAGAACGCACAGATACGCAGTATTTT
TRBV10-3	NA	NA	TRBJ1-5	CATHSYPGAGEPQHF	TGTGCCACCCATTCATATCCAGGGGCAGGGGAGCCCCAGCATTTT
TRBV7-3	TRBD2	NA	TRBJ2-1	CASSSGTINEQFF	TGTGCCAGCAGCTCCGGGACTATCAATGAGCAGTTCTTC
TRBV5-6	NA	few	TRBJ2-7	CASSLWQSEQYF	TGTGCCAGCAGCTTGTGGCAGTCCGAGCAGTACTTC
TRBV5-1	NA	NA	TRBJ1-1	CASSLGGNTEAFF	TGCGCCAGCAGCTTGGGAGGGAACACTGAAGCTTTCTTT